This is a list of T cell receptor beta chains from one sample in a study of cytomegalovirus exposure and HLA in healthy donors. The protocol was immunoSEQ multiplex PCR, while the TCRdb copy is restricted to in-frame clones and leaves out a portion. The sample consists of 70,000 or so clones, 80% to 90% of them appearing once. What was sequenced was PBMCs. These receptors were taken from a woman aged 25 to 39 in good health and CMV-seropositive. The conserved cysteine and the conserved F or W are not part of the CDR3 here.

CDR3: ASSVGQAPRAF
J: TRBJ1-1
V: TRBV2

CDR3: ASSSGLGTQY
J: TRBJ2-5
V: TRBV11-1

CDR3: ASSPAGGGSYEQY
J: TRBJ2-7
V: TRBV4-2

CDR3: ASSPRGQVGYT
J: TRBJ1-2
V: TRBV18

CDR3: ASSIRLAEIPIYEQY
J: TRBJ2-7
V: TRBV19

CDR3: ASSHNRKGQGRSYEQY
J: TRBJ2-7
V: TRBV5-4

CDR3: ASSTQGARADTQY
J: TRBJ2-3
V: TRBV27

CDR3: ASSQPGGNRRGYT
J: TRBJ1-2
V: TRBV4-1

CDR3: ASSLETGGWYRTDTQY
J: TRBJ2-3
V: TRBV5-1

CDR3: ASSARDRVGTEAF
J: TRBJ1-1
V: TRBV19

CDR3: ASSFSGTGAGYQPQH
J: TRBJ1-5
V: TRBV27

CDR3: ASSSIGQGPNQPQH
J: TRBJ1-5
V: TRBV28

CDR3: ASSLTGNGEKLF
J: TRBJ1-4
V: TRBV5-1

CDR3: ASSVGIYEQY
J: TRBJ2-7
V: TRBV9

CDR3: ASSVSPRTDTQY
J: TRBJ2-3
V: TRBV9

CDR3: ASSPRQGRQPQH
J: TRBJ1-5
V: TRBV27

CDR3: ASSQDTGTRSTGELF
J: TRBJ2-2
V: TRBV4-2

CDR3: ASSAMDRGGYEQY
J: TRBJ2-7
V: TRBV18

CDR3: ASSLGLLQGGEAF
J: TRBJ1-1
V: TRBV7-9

CDR3: ASSLDPWGGSYTEAF
J: TRBJ1-1
V: TRBV27

CDR3: ASSRSGLAGGGTDTQY
J: TRBJ2-3
V: TRBV4-1

CDR3: ASSPGVYTEAF
J: TRBJ1-1
V: TRBV28

CDR3: ASSPAQATYEQY
J: TRBJ2-7
V: TRBV18

CDR3: ASSVDGGGTQY
J: TRBJ2-5
V: TRBV9

CDR3: ASSLLTATNEKLF
J: TRBJ1-4
V: TRBV5-1

CDR3: ASSFTGDVGYT
J: TRBJ1-2
V: TRBV5-1

CDR3: ASSFKRRQETQY
J: TRBJ2-5
V: TRBV11-1

CDR3: ASSVGSGSSYEQY
J: TRBJ2-7
V: TRBV9

CDR3: ASSYTSGGGTQY
J: TRBJ2-5
V: TRBV5-4

CDR3: ASIGGSVNYEQY
J: TRBJ2-7
V: TRBV28

CDR3: ASSRGGNGNEKLF
J: TRBJ1-4
V: TRBV5-1

CDR3: AWSAAGELHGYT
J: TRBJ1-2
V: TRBV30

CDR3: ASSSMRAIGNTIY
J: TRBJ1-3
V: TRBV6-5

CDR3: ASSLVALAGATDTQY
J: TRBJ2-3
V: TRBV5-1

CDR3: ASTPPASSPGTQY
J: TRBJ2-3
V: TRBV6-1

CDR3: ASSFYGEGTEAF
J: TRBJ1-1
V: TRBV11-2

CDR3: ASTLAGNTGELF
J: TRBJ2-2
V: TRBV28